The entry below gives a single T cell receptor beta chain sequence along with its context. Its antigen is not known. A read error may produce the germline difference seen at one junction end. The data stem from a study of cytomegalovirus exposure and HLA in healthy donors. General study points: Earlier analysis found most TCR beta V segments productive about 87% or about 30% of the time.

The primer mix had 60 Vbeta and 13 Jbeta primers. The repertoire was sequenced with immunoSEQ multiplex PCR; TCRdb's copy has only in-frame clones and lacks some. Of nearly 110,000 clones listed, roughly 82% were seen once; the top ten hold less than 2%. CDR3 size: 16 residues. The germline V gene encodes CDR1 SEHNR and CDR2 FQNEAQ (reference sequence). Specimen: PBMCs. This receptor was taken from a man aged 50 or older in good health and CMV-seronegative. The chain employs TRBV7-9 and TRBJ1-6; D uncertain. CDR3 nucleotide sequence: TGTTCCAGCAGCCCTCCGGATGGCCGGGATAATTCACCCCTCCACTTT. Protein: CSSSPPDGRDNSPLHF.